This T cell receptor beta chain was found in a study of CD8+ T cells in alopecia areata. The CDR3 covers 13 residues. Germline CDR1 reads SGHDT; CDR2 reads YYEEEE. Trimming cost V 5 bases and J 5 bases, with 12 bases left between them. RNA, once extracted, was reverse transcribed into cDNA for use as the sequencing template. Only in-frame clones appear in the TCRdb table, and some are missing; sequencing was by immunoSEQ multiplex PCR. The profile shows some 130,000 clones, roughly 64% of them singletons. The sequence derives from a human donor with alopecia areata. Here the sequenced sample was CD4+ T cells sorted from blood, taken at week 0. This sequence joins TRBV5-6 and TRBJ2-3; no reliable D call. The CDR3 is CASRLGRIDTQYF. The CDR3 DNA sequence: TGTGCCAGCAGACTGGGTCGGATAGATACGCAGTATTTT.